One sample yielded the 3 T cell receptor beta chains listed below, sequenced in a study of cytomegalovirus exposure and HLA in healthy donors. PCR used 60 Vbeta primers and 13 Jbeta primers. Profiling relied on immunoSEQ multiplex PCR, and the TCRdb table lists in-frame clones only, not all of them. The sample holds 170,000 or so clones; roughly four fifths are singletons and the top ten take over 2.5%. The specimen was PBMCs. The receptors shown here come from a male donor in good health and CMV-seronegative.

This clone was seen more than once but under ten times. The V call is TRBV7-3, the J call TRBJ2-3; 12 bases are shared with TRBD1. The CDR3 is 16 amino acids. J gave up 4 bases and V 2 bases, and 4 bases lay outside the gene matches. Per the germline V gene, CDR1 is SGHTA and CDR2 is FQGTGA. CDR3 protein: CASSLQGQGAADTQYF. DNA of the CDR3: TGTGCCAGCAGCTTACAGGGACAGGGGGCGGCAGATACGCAGTATTTT.

The rearrangement uses TRBV28 and TRBJ2-3; D not certain. Deletions cut 6 bases from V and 2 bases from J, with 21 bases between. The germline V gene has CDR1 MDHEN and CDR2 SYDVKM. The CDR3 covers 17 residues. The chain's CDR3 is CASSYTAPTRPTDTQYF. CDR3 DNA sequence: TGTGCCAGCAGCTACACAGCCCCGACCAGGCCCACAGATACGCAGTATTTT. Filled out from reference TRBV28 and TRBJ2-3, the complete variable domain reads DVKVTQSSRYLVKRTGEKVFLECVQDMDHENMFWYRQDPGLGLRLIYFSYDVKMKEKGDIPEGYSVSREKKERFSLILESASTNQTSMYLCASSYTAPTRPTDTQYFGPGTRLTVL.

This clone was detected once. The CDR3 sequence: CASSLQGFWTDTQYF. The CDR3 coding sequence is TGTGCCAGCAGTCTCCAGGGTTTCTGGACAGATACGCAGTATTTT. The chain joins TRBV6-5 to TRBJ2-3; possibly TRBD1 for D (5 bases). CDR1 and CDR2 (germline): MNHEY, SVGAGI. V shed 5 bases and J shed 3 bases, with 15 bases lying between them. CDR3 length equals 15 residues.